The text below deals with one TCR beta chain. Between the trimmed V and J ends, which lost 4 bases and 0 bases, there was a span of 12 bases. CDR3 size: 15 residues. Per the germline V gene, CDR1 is SGHRS and CDR2 is YFSETQ. Clones were sequenced by immunoSEQ multiplex PCR, and TCRdb holds only the in-frame ones, with some missing. The sample has approximately 120,000 clones, over 75% seen once. This specimen comes from a study of control samples from healthy donors and cancer patients. The specimen sequenced was blood. V gene TRBV5-1 combines with J gene TRBJ2-3; weak D call: TRBD2 (5 bases). This receptor was identified in a human donor in good health. The donor label of this sample is uncertain. The CDR3 sequence is CASSATMPSTDTQYF. The CDR3 region has the DNA TGCGCCAGCAGCGCGACTATGCCTAGCACAGATACGCAGTATTTT.